The 15 T cell receptor beta chains listed next were all sequenced from one sample in a study of cytomegalovirus exposure and HLA in healthy donors. The PCR employed 60 Vbeta primers together with 13 Jbeta primers. Profiled with immunoSEQ multiplex PCR; TCRdb holds only in-frame clones, not every one. Of some 200,000 clones listed, 70% to 80% are singletons. Sequencing used PBMCs. The receptors here all came from a girl aged 10 to 17 in good health and CMV-seropositive.

The rearrangement links TRBV7-2 to TRBJ2-3; a possible D gene is TRBD1 (6 bases). Trimming cost V 5 bases and J 7 bases, with 31 bases left between them. There are 19 residues in the CDR3. CDR1 is SGHTA and CDR2 is FQGNSA in the germline V gene. CDR3 sequence: CASSPELVNRDALGNTQYF. CDR3 nucleotide sequence: TGTGCCAGCAGCCCAGAGTTGGTAAACAGGGACGCGCTGGGGAATACGCAGTATTTT.

The V and J genes are TRBV11-3 and TRBJ2-2, with TRBD2 matching 7 bases. The germline V gene has CDR1 SGHNT and CDR2 YENEEA. The CDR3 covers 16 residues. Unmatched junction bases numbered 12, after V lost 4 bases and J lost 7 bases. The CDR3 sequence: CASSSPWGGSDGELFF. The CDR3 nucleotides are TGTGCCAGCAGCTCCCCCTGGGGGGGTAGTGACGGGGAGCTGTTTTTT.

The V gene is TRBV5-4, the J gene TRBJ2-7; 13 nucleotides align to TRBD2. The CDR3 loop spans 15 amino acids. With V trimmed by 1 base and J by 11 bases, 9 bases remained unmatched. Germline loops: CDR1 SGHNT, CDR2 YYREEE (reference sequence). The CDR3 nucleotides read TGTGCCAGCAGCTTGTCGCGGGGACTAGCGGGGATCAAGTACTTC. Translation: CASSLSRGLAGIKYF.

To note about this clone: Other DNA sequences in this specimen translate into the identical CDR3. The chain combines TRBV6-1 with TRBJ2-7; 9 nucleotides agree with TRBD1. V was clipped by 7 bases and J by 1 base; unmatched bases: 5. The CDR3 length is 14 residues. Germline CDR1 reads MNHNS; CDR2 reads SASEGT. As DNA, the CDR3 is TGTGCCAGCAACCGGGACAGGGTATCCTACGAGCAGTACTTC. Its translation is CASNRDRVSYEQYF.

The chain couples TRBV5-6 to TRBJ1-3; D possibly corresponds to TRBD1 (6 bases). Between the trimmed V and J ends, which lost 2 bases and 0 bases, there was a span of 15 bases. CDR3 length equals 17 residues. From germline, CDR1 is SGHDT and CDR2 YYEEEE. Here the CDR3 DNA reads TGTGCCAGCAGCTTCCCCCAGACAGGCCTCTCTGGAAACACCATATATTTT. Its translation: CASSFPQTGLSGNTIYF. The complete variable domain, with remaining parts taken from reference TRBV5-6 and TRBJ1-3, reads DAGVTQSPTHLIKTRGQQVTLRCSPKSGHDTVSWYQQALGQGPQFIFQYYEEEERQRGNFPDRFSGHQFPNYSSELNVNALLLGDSALYLCASSFPQTGLSGNTIYFGEGSWLTVV.

CDR3 residues: CASSPRAASVETQYF. The CDR3 DNA reads TGTGCCAGCAGCCCACGCGCGGCGTCAGTAGAGACCCAGTACTTC. The chain has TRBV6-4 and TRBJ2-5; no clear D. Trimming removed 6 bases from V and 4 bases from J, with 18 bases in between. The CDR3 is 15 residues long. Germline CDR1 is MRHNA and CDR2 is SNTAGT.

The V gene is TRBV10-1, the J gene TRBJ2-7; 11 bases agree with TRBD2. J lost 3 bases, V lost 2 bases, and 3 bases had no gene match. CDR3 length: 15 residues. Germline values: CDR1 WNHNN, CDR2 SYGVQD (reference sequence). The CDR3 coding sequence is TGCGCCAGCAGTGAGCGGACTAGCGGGTACTACGAGCAGTACTTC. It codes for CASSERTSGYYEQYF.

The genes are TRBV11-3 and TRBJ2-7; 7 bases are shared with TRBD2. The germline gives CDR1 SGHNT, CDR2 YENEEA. The CDR3 runs 12 residues. V was pared by 5 bases and J by 7 bases, with 5 bases of the junction left unmatched. The CDR3 DNA sequence: TGTGCCAGCAGCACCCGGGAGGAGGAGCAGTACTTC. It encodes CASSTREEEQYF.

The chain joins TRBV18 to TRBJ1-1; D gene ambiguous. Trimming stripped 3 bases from V and 7 bases from J, with 15 bases between. The CDR3 consists of 14 residues. Germline CDR1 reads KGHSH; CDR2 reads LQKENI. DNA for the CDR3: TGTGCCAGCTCACCGTCGAGTGGGCTGGGTGAAGCTTTCTTT. Its translation: CASSPSSGLGEAFF. The full variable domain, completed using reference TRBV18 and TRBJ1-1, is NAGVMQNPRHLVRRRGQEARLRCSPMKGHSHVYWYRQLPEEGLKFMVYLQKENIIDESGMPKERFSAEFPKEGPSILRIQQVVRGDSAAYFCASSPSSGLGEAFFGQGTRLTVV.

The V call is TRBV10-1, the J call TRBJ2-2, with TRBD1 as a possible D gene (6 bases). Trimming left V 0 bases short and J 6 bases short, with 11 bases between. The germline V gene encodes CDR1 WNHNN and CDR2 SYGVQD (reference sequence). This CDR3 contains 15 residues. The CDR3 region is CASSESSRGAGELFF. The CDR3 DNA is TGCGCCAGCAGTGAGTCAAGCAGGGGAGCCGGGGAGCTGTTTTTT.

The genes are TRBV5-1 and TRBJ1-1, with 7 bases identical to TRBD1. Germline-derived CDR1 and CDR2 are SGHRS and YFSETQ. With 5 bases clipped from V and 1 base from J, the junction kept 8 bases outside the gene matches. The CDR3 loop spans 15 amino acids. This CDR3 reads CASSRREGANTEAFF. The DNA of the CDR3 is TGCGCCAGCAGTCGCCGTGAGGGGGCGAACACTGAAGCTTTCTTT.

The chain carries TRBV5-6 and TRBJ2-2; D call uncertain. V shed 4 bases and J shed 4 bases, with 11 bases lying between them. CDR3 length: 14 amino acids. The germline gives CDR1 SGHDT, CDR2 YYEEEE. The CDR3 region has the DNA TGTGCCAGCAGCCCGGCAGGCGCCACCGGGGAGCTGTTTTTT. Its translation: CASSPAGATGELFF.

The J gene is TRBJ1-2, the V gene TRBV2; D is possibly TRBD1 (6 bases). This CDR3 contains 15 residues. V lost 6 bases and J lost 7, with 21 bases in between. The germline V gene has CDR1 SNHLY and CDR2 FYNNEI. Here the CDR3 DNA reads TGTGCCAGCAGCGACAGTCTAGGGGGGGCCGGTGGCTACACCTTC. Translating gives CASSDSLGGAGGYTF.

This clone has only one observation. The V and J genes are TRBV7-2 and TRBJ1-6, with 7 nucleotides matching TRBD1. V lost 4 bases to trimming and J lost 5 bases; unmatched junction nucleotides: 11. Germline V CDR1 and CDR2: SGHTA, FQGNSA. This CDR3 is 17 amino acids long. The CDR3 DNA reads as TGTGCCAGCAGCTCTTACCGGGACAGCTACAATAATTCACCCCTCCACTTT. Residues: CASSSYRDSYNNSPLHF.

The J gene is TRBJ1-4, the V gene TRBV11-3; tentative D call: TRBD1 (5 bases). Germline V gene lookup returns CDR1 SGHNT and CDR2 YENEEA. This CDR3 has 15 amino acids. V gave up 3 bases and J gave up 5 bases, with 13 bases separating them. The CDR3 loop is CASSLGHRQNEKLFF. The CDR3 DNA reads TGTGCCAGCAGCTTGGGCCACAGGCAAAATGAAAAACTGTTTTTT.